This entry lists 7 T cell receptor beta chains sequenced from one sample in a study of shared clonotypes between healthy human individuals. Profiled with immunoSEQ multiplex PCR; TCRdb holds only in-frame clones, not every one. The top ten clones hold 8% to 13% of a sample with 330,000 or so clones, over 70% of them seen once. Sequencing was done on a sample of memory CD4+ T cells sorted from blood. The subset denotes: CD45RA-negative fraction. The receptor source for this set is a young man in good health.

The count of this clone is one. CDR3: CATQLQGMPNEKLFF. DNA for the CDR3: TGTGCCACTCAACTCCAAGGGATGCCTAATGAAAAACTGTTTTTT. The rearrangement joins TRBV2 to TRBJ1-4, with D unresolved. The V end was cut by 10 bases, the J end by 3 bases, with 18 bases between. Germline CDR1 SNHLY, CDR2 FYNNEI. This CDR3 contains 15 residues.

V gene TRBV15 combines with J gene TRBJ2-1; 10 bases agree with TRBD2. Trimming took 7 bases from V and 8 from J; bases not matched to a gene: 14. The CDR3 is 16 amino acids. Germline V gene lookup returns CDR1 LNHNV and CDR2 YYDKDF (reference sequence). The CDR3 nucleotides read TGTGCCACCATTAACTTAGCGGGAGGCGGGGGTCATGAGCAGTTCTTC. This codes for CATINLAGGGGHEQFF.

This chain joins TRBV28 and TRBJ2-3; no reliable D call. Trimming removed 3 bases at V and 1 base at J, with 14 bases between. CDR1 is MDHEN, CDR2 SYDVKM, per germline. The CDR3 runs 16 residues. The CDR3 DNA reads as TGTGCCAGCAGTTTTGGCAGAGTCCAGGGCACAGATACGCAGTATTTT. It translates to CASSFGRVQGTDTQYF.

This chain joins TRBV28 and TRBJ2-7; the match to TRBD1 covers 7 bases. V lost 7 bases, J lost 0 bases, and 6 bases stayed unmatched. The V gene's germline CDR1 is MDHEN and CDR2 SYDVKM. The CDR3 totals 14 residues. CDR3 DNA: TGTGCCAGCACGGGACAGACAAGCTCCTACGAGCAGTACTTC. Protein product: CASTGQTSSYEQYF.

The chain joins TRBV19 to TRBJ2-2; 11 nucleotides match TRBD1. The CDR3 is made up of 16 amino acids. Losses at the gene ends were 3 bases for V and 5 bases for J; bases not matched to a gene: 5. CDR1 is LNHDA, CDR2 SQIVND, per germline (reference sequence). The CDR3 region is CASSMRDRGRTGELFF. The CDR3 region has the DNA TGTGCCAGTAGTATGAGGGACAGGGGGAGGACCGGGGAGCTGTTTTTT.

This chain links TRBV18 with TRBJ1-1; D perhaps matches TRBD1 (6 bases). The CDR3 loop spans 17 amino acids. V shed 3 bases and J shed 0 bases, with 17 bases lying between them. The V gene's germline CDR1 is KGHSH and CDR2 LQKENI. The CDR3 nucleotides are TGTGCCAGCTCACCCTTGGAGGGGGGGAGCTTGAACACTGAAGCTTTCTTT. This sequence encodes CASSPLEGGSLNTEAFF.

J is TRBJ1-2 and V is TRBV6-6; no clear D. The CDR3 covers 13 residues. Germline V gene sequence: CDR1 MNHNY, CDR2 SVGAGI (reference sequence). Trimming shortened V by 6 bases and J by 3 bases, and 11 bases separated the two germline ends. The CDR3 loop reads CASSPAKDYGYTF. The CDR3 DNA is TGTGCCAGCAGCCCCGCCAAGGACTATGGCTACACCTTC.